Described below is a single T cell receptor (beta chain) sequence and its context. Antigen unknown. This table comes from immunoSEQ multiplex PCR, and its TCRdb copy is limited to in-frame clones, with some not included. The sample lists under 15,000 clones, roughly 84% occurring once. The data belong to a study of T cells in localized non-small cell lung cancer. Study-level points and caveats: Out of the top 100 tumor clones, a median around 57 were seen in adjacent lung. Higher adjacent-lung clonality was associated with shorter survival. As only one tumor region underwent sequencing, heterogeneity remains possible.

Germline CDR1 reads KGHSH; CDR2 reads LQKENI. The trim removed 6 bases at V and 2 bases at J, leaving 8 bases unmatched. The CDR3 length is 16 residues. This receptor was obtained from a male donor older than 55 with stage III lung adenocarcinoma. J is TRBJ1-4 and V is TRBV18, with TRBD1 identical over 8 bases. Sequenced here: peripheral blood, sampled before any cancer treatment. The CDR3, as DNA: TGTGCCAGCTCCCCGTCTCGGACAGGGACTAATGAAAAACTGTTTTTT. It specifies CASSPSRTGTNEKLFF. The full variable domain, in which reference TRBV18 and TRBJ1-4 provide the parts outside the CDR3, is NAGVMQNPRHLVRRRGQEARLRCSPMKGHSHVYWYRQLPEEGLKFMVYLQKENIIDESGMPKERFSAEFPKEGPSILRIQQVVRGDSAAYFCASSPSRTGTNEKLFFGSGTQLSVL.